The clone carrying this T cell receptor beta chain came up once. This entry is derived from a study of blood T cell repertoires in COVID-19. Background on the study: Specimens from acute and convalescent COVID-19 originated in the United States, Italy and Spain. T cells, B-cell-depleted T cells, or PBMCs supplied cDNA or gDNA.

Germline V gives CDR1 ENHRY, CDR2 SYGVKD. The J segment lost 0 bases and the V segment lost 3 bases, leaving 4 bases of the junction unmatched. The CDR3 has 15 amino acids. Original processing methods: How many nucleated cells were present was estimated from reference gene primer amplification. Produced via immunoSEQ multiplex PCR; TCRdb's table is partial and in-frame only. D and trimming come from the DNA, and the V and J calls and clone size come from that table. The table has a few hundred thousand clones, about nine tenths seen once. The TCR originated in a woman aged 40 to 55 with acute or convalescent COVID-19. The material sequenced was peripheral blood. This chain joins TRBV10-3 and TRBJ1-1; 7 nucleotides line up with TRBD1. CDR3 in amino acids: CAISDLQGLNTEAFF. The CDR3 bases are TGTGCCATCAGTGACCTACAGGGGTTGAACACTGAAGCTTTCTTT.